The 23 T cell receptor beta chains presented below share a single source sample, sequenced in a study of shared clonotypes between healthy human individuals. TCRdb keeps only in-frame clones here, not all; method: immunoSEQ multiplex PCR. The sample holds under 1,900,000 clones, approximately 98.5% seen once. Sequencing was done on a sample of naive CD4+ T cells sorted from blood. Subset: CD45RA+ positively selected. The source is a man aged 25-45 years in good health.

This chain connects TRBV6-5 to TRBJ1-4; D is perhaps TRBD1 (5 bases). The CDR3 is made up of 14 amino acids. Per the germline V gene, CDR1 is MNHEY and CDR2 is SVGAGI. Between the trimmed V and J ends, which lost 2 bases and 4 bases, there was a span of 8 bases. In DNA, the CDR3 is TGTGCCAGCAGTTACGGACAAGTTAATGAAAAACTGTTTTTT. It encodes CASSYGQVNEKLFF.

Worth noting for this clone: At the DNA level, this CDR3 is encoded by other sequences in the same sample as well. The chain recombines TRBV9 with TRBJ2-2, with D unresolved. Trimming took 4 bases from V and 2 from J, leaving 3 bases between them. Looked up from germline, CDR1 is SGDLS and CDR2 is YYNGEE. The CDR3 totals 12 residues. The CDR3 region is CASSLNTGELFF. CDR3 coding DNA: TGTGCCAGCAGCCTAAACACCGGGGAGCTGTTTTTT.

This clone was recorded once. CDR3: CASSPQDQETQYF. CDR3 coding DNA: TGTGCCAGCAGCCCCCAGGACCAAGAGACCCAGTACTTC. The rearrangement links TRBV5-4 to TRBJ2-5; D not certain. The V gene's germline CDR1 is SGHNT and CDR2 YYREEE (reference sequence). The V gene lost 4 bases and the J gene lost 0 bases, with 7 bases spanning the gap. The CDR3 spans 13 residues. The entire variable domain, with the rest obtained from reference TRBV5-4 and TRBJ2-5, is as follows: ETGVTQSPTHLIKTRGQQVTLRCSSQSGHNTVSWYQQALGQGPQFIFQYYREEENGRGNFPPRFSGLQFPNYSSELNVNALELDDSALYLCASSPQDQETQYFGPGTRLLVL.

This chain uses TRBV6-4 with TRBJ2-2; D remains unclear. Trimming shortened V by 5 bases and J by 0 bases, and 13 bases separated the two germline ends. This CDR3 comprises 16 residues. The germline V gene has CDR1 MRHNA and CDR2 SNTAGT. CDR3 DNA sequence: TGTGCCAGCAGTCCTTTCACAGTCGCGAACACCGGGGAGCTGTTTTTT. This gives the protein CASSPFTVANTGELFF.

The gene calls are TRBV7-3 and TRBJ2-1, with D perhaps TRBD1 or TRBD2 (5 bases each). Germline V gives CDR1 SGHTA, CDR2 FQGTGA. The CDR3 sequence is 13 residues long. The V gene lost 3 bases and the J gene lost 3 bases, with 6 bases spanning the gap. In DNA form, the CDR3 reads TGTGCCAGCAGCTTGGGACGCTACAATGAGCAGTTCTTC. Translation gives CASSLGRYNEQFF.

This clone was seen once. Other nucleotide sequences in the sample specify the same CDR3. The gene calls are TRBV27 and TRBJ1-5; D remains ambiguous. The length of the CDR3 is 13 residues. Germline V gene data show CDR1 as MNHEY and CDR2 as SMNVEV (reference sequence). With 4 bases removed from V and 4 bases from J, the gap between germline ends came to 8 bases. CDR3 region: CASSSDRNQPQHF. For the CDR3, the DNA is TGTGCCAGCAGTTCCGACCGGAATCAGCCCCAGCATTTT.

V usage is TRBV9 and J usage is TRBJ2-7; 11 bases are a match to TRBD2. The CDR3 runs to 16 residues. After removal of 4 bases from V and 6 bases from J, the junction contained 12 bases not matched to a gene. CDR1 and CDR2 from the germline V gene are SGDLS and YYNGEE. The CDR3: CASSPQPLAGVGEQYF. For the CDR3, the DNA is TGTGCCAGCAGCCCCCAACCACTAGCGGGAGTGGGCGAGCAGTACTTC.

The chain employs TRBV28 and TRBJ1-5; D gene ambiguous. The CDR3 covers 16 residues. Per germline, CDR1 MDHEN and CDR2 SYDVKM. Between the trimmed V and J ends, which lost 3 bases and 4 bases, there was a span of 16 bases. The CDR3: CASSFPIGSGNQPQHF. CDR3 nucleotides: TGTGCCAGCAGTTTCCCAATCGGCTCAGGAAATCAGCCCCAGCATTTT.

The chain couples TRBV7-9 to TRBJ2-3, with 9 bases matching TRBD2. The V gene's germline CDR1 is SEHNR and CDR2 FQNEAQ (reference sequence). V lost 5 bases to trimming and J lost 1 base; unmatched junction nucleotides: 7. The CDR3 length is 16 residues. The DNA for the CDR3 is TGTGCCAGCAGCACAATTCGGACTAGCGGCACAGATACGCAGTATTTT. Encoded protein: CASSTIRTSGTDTQYF.

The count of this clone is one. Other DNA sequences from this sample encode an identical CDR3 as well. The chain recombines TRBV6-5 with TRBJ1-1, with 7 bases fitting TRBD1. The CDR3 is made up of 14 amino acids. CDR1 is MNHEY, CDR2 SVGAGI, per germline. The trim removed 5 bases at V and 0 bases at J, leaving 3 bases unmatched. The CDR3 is CASSRTGVNTEAFF. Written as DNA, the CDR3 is TGTGCCAGCAGTCGTACAGGGGTGAACACTGAAGCTTTCTTT.

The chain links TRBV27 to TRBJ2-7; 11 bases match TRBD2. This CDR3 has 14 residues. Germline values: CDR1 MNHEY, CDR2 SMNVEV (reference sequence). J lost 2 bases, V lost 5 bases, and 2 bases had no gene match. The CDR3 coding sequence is TGTGCCAGCAGTGTAGCGGGAGGGCCCTACGAGCAGTACTTC. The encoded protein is CASSVAGGPYEQYF.

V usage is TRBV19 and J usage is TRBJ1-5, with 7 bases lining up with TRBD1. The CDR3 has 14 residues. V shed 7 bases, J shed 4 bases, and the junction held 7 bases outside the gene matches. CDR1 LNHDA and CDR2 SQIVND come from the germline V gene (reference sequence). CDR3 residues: CASNPTGPNQPQHF. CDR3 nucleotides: TGTGCCAGTAACCCGACAGGGCCAAATCAGCCCCAGCATTTT.

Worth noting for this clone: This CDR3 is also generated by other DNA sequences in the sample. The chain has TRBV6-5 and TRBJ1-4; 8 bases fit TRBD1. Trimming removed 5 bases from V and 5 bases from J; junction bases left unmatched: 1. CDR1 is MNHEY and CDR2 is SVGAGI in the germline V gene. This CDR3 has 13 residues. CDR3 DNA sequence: TGTGCCAGCAGTCGGGACAGGAATGAAAAACTGTTTTTT. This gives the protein CASSRDRNEKLFF.

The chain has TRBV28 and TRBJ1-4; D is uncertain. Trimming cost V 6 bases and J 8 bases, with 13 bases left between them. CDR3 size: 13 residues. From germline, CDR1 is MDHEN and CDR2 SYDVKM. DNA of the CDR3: TGTGCCAGCAGGCCTTGGACGGAAGAAAAACTGTTTTTT. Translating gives CASRPWTEEKLFF.

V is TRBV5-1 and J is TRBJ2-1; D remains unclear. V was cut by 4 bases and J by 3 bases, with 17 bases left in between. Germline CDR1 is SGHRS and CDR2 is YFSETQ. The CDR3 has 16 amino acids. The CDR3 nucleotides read TGCGCCAGCAGCGCAGGATTTGGGAATTTCTACAATGAGCAGTTCTTC. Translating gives CASSAGFGNFYNEQFF. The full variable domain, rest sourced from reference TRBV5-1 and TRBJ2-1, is KAGVTQTPRYLIKTRGQQVTLSCSPISGHRSVSWYQQTPGQGLQFLFEYFSETQRNKGNFPGRFSGRQFSNSRSEMNVSTLELGDSALYLCASSAGFGNFYNEQFFGPGTRLTVL.

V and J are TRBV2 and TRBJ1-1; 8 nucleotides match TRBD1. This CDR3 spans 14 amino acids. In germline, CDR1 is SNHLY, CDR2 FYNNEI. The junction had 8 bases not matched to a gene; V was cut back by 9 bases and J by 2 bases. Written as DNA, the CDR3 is TGTGCCAGGGGATCAGGGGGCAGAAACACTGAAGCTTTCTTT. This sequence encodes CARGSGGRNTEAFF.

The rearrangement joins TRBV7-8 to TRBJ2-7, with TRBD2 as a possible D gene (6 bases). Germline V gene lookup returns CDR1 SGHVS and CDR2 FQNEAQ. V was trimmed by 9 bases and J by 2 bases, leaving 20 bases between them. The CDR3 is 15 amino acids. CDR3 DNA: TGTGCCAGTTCGGTACTTTTTAGCGGAGCCTACGAGCAGTACTTC. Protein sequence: CASSVLFSGAYEQYF.

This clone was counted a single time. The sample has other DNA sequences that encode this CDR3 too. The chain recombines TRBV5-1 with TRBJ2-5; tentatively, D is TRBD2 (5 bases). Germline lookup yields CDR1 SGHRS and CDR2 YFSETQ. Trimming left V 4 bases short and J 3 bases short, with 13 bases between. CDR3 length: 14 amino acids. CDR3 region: CASSLAGTEETQYF. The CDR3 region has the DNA TGCGCCAGCAGCCTCGCGGGCACCGAAGAGACCCAGTACTTC.

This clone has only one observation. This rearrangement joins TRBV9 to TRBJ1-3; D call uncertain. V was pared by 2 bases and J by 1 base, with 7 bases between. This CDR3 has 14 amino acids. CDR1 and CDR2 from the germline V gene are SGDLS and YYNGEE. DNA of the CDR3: TGTGCCAGCAGCGTCAGATTTTCTGGAAACACCATATATTTT. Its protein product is CASSVRFSGNTIYF.

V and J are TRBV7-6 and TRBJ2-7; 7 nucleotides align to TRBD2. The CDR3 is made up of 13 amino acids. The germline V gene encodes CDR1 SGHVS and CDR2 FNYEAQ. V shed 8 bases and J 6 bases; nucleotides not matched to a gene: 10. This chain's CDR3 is CASRGGLTGEQYF. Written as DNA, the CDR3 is TGTGCCAGCCGGGGAGGGCTTACCGGCGAGCAGTACTTC.

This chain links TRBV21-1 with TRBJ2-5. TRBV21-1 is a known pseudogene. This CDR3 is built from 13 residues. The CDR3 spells CASSKIGSGTQYF. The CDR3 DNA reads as TGTGCCAGCAGCAAAATAGGGTCGGGGACCCAGTACTTC.

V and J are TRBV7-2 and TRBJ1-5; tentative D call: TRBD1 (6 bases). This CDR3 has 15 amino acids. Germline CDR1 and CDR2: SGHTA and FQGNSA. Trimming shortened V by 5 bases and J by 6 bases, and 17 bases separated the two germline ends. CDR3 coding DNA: TGTGCCAGCAGCCCCGGGGGCGCGCCGATTCAGCCCCAGCATTTT. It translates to CASSPGGAPIQPQHF.

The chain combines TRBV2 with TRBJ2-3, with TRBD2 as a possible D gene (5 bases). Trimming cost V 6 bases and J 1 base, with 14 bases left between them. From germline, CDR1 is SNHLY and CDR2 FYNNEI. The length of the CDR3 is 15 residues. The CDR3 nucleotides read TGTGCCAGCAGCCGGGAAACCACGCGCACAGATACGCAGTATTTT. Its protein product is CASSRETTRTDTQYF.